These 2 T cell receptor beta chains were sequenced from one sample in a study of identical twins. In TCRdb, the 5' RACE reads were re-called with MiXCR into one record per CDR3 protein. The sample shows hundreds of thousands of distinct CDR3 sequences, 7.1% of them seen only once. Another study also made use of these data, one on yellow fever vaccine responses in identical twins.

The sample consisted of PBMCs. These receptor sequences come from a woman aged 18-29 years in good health.

The sample holds many counts of this clonotype. The chain couples TRBV12-3 or TRBV12-4 to TRBJ2-1; perhaps D is TRBD1 or TRBD2 (7 bases each). The CDR3 is 15 residues long. V was pared by 7 bases and J by 8 bases, with 21 bases between. This CDR3 reads CASTTQGSSGYEQFF. In DNA, the CDR3 is TGTGCCAGCACAACACAGGGGTCTAGCGGCTATGAGCAGTTCTTC.

The chain employs TRBV6-1 and TRBJ2-3; the match to TRBD2 covers 13 bases. This CDR3 comprises 16 residues. V was clipped by 6 bases and J by 7 bases; unmatched bases: 10. Germline CDR1 and CDR2: MNHNS and SASEGT. The CDR3: CASSQRTSGSAHTQYF. In DNA form, the CDR3 reads TGTGCCAGCAGCCAACGGACTAGCGGGAGTGCGCATACGCAGTATTTT.